The rows below give T cell receptor beta chains drawn from one sample of a study of T cells after yellow fever vaccination. TCRdb processed the 5' RACE reads anew with MiXCR; each CDR3 protein has one entry. Here the sample spans over 150,000 distinct CDR3 sequences, about 6% being singletons. The sequencing here drew on CD4+ T cells sorted from PBMCs, taken on the day of the first yellow fever vaccination. The receptors originated from a man aged 18-30 years who received the YFV17D yellow fever vaccine. Both conserved end residues are part of each CDR3. Each record gives: clone size, D gene, V gene, J gene, CDR3 DNA, CDR3 protein. D genes are given only for firm matches. Some rows mark clone size as missing; the rest say once, few, many or name a class of expanded clone.

many	-	TRBV12-3/TRBV12-4	TRBJ1-5	TGTGCCAGCAGTTTAGGTCACGCGGGGCCCCAGCATTTT	CASSLGHAGPQHF
few	-	TRBV20-1	TRBJ1-3	TGCAGTGCTAGAAAGTCAGAGGAGAACACCATATATTTT	CSARKSEENTIYF
-	-	TRBV7-8	TRBJ2-7	TGTGCCAGCAGCCTTTCCCGGACAGCGGCCTACGAGCAGTACTTC	CASSLSRTAAYEQYF
many	-	TRBV11-2	TRBJ2-1	TGTGCCAGCAGCCCAGTGAGGGGGCGGGGGTACAATGAGCAGTTCTTC	CASSPVRGRGYNEQFF
few	TRBD1	TRBV4-3	TRBJ1-5	TGCGCCAGCAGCCAAGATGTGGGGACAGTCAATCAGCCCCAGCATTTT	CASSQDVGTVNQPQHF
many	TRBD1	TRBV18	TRBJ2-5	TGTGCCAGCTCACGTCGGACAGGGGAGGAAGAGACCCAGTACTTC	CASSRRTGEEETQYF
-	-	TRBV5-1	TRBJ2-4	TGCGCCAGCAGCTTGGGCCCGGGAGACAAAAACATTCAGTACTTC	CASSLGPGDKNIQYF
many	-	TRBV5-1	TRBJ2-5	TGCGCCAGCAGCCCCCAGTCGGGGGAGGTGACCCAGTACTTC	CASSPQSGEVTQYF
many	-	TRBV5-4	TRBJ2-4	TGTGCCAGCAGCCCGAGTCTAGCCAAAAACATTCAGTACTTC	CASSPSLAKNIQYF
few	-	TRBV12-3/TRBV12-4	TRBJ1-1	TGTGCCAGCAGGAGACAGGAAACTGAAGCTTTCTTT	CASRRQETEAFF
few	-	TRBV4-2	TRBJ1-1	TGTGCCAGCAGCCTGCGGGAGGGAGAGACTGAAGCTTTCTTT	CASSLREGETEAFF